This T cell receptor (beta chain) was sequenced for a study of T cells in Graves' hyperthyroidism and ophthalmopathy. Amplified regions were TCR beta CDR3 sequences from RNA transcripts. First-round RT-PCR of the TCR CDR3 relied on the HTBI primer set. One entry per CDR3 protein, called by TCRdb with MiXCR from the multiplex PCR reads. Altogether some 300,000 distinct CDR3 sequences are present, approximately 14% being singletons, with the ten largest covering 7% to 9%. Many counts were recorded for this clonotype. No antigen is known for it. Diagnosing involved the use of clinical symptoms, serum thyroxine and TRAb, thyroid ultrasound and orbital computed tomography. The authors obtained PBMCs from more than 8 ml of fresh peripheral blood. Study-wide findings and caveats: Among thyroid clonotypes expanded above 0.001, most also appeared in blood.

With 4 bases clipped from V and 4 bases from J, the junction kept 5 bases outside the gene matches. The CDR3 sequence is 14 residues long. The V gene's germline CDR1 is MNHEY and CDR2 SVGAGI. V is TRBV6-5 and J is TRBJ1-2; 8 bases are a match to TRBD1. The sequenced sample consisted of blood. The TCR comes from a woman aged 40 to 49 with Graves' hyperthyroidism. CDR3 in DNA: TGTGCCAGCAGTTGGACAGGGCTGGGCTATGGCTACACCTTC. It encodes CASSWTGLGYGYTF.